Listed below are T cell receptor beta chains from one sample, sequenced in a study of T-cell reconstitution after alpha-beta-depleted transplantation in children. TCRdb independently ran MiXCR on the PCR reads; one entry per CDR3 protein. The sample records approximately 230,000 distinct CDR3 sequences, 24% being singletons. Sequencing used PBMCs, mostly from graft donor cells, obtained 360 days after TCRalphabeta/CD19-depleted stem cell transplant. The origin of the receptors is a female patient aged 2-9 years who had a stem cell transplant for congenital amegakaryocytic thrombocytopenia, so the T cells may come from the graft donor. The CDR3 runs from the conserved cysteine through the conserved F or W. Each record gives: D gene, V gene, clone size, J gene, CDR3 length, CDR3 DNA, CDR3 protein. The D gene is left open where the match is weak. Expanded clones are given a class, and other clones once, few, many or no size at all.

TRBD2	TRBV7-6	.	TRBJ2-5	16	TGTGCCAGCAGCTTAGGGGGGACTACCTTTACGGAAACCCAGTACTTC	CASSLGGTTFTETQYF
TRBD1	TRBV10-2	few	TRBJ2-7	15	TGCGCCAGCACCAAGCCGGGACAGTCACCCTACGAGCAGTACTTC	CASTKPGQSPYEQYF
.	TRBV5-1	few	TRBJ1-2	15	TGCGCCAGCAGGGGGGTAGCGGCGTCTAACTATGGCTACACCTTC	CASRGVAASNYGYTF
.	TRBV7-9	.	TRBJ1-3	15	TGTGCCAGCGGAGACGGGGGCACCTCTGGAAACACCATATATTTT	CASGDGGTSGNTIYF
TRBD1	TRBV10-3	.	TRBJ2-1	18	TGTGCCATCAGCAGCCGACAGGGGACCTTGAGCTCCTACAATGAGCAGTTCTTC	CAISSRQGTLSSYNEQFF
.	TRBV24-1	.	TRBJ2-3	16	TGTGCCACCAGTGATTTAGTAGGGTATGACACAGATACGCAGTATTTT	CATSDLVGYDTDTQYF
TRBD2	TRBV10-2	few	TRBJ2-7	17	TGCGCCAGCAGTGAGCCATCCGAGCGGGGGGTATCCTACGAGCAGTACTTC	CASSEPSERGVSYEQYF
TRBD1	TRBV5-5	few	TRBJ2-5	15	TGTGCCAGCAGCCACGGCACAAGGGGGCGAGAGACCCAGTACTTC	CASSHGTRGRETQYF
.	TRBV20-1	.	TRBJ1-6	15	TGCAGTGCTAGAGATATGCGGGGAGTGAATTCACCCCTCCACTTT	CSARDMRGVNSPLHF
TRBD2	TRBV7-6	few	TRBJ2-3	15	TGTGCCAGCAGCCGACTAGCGGGAATTGCAGATACGCAGTATTTT	CASSRLAGIADTQYF
.	TRBV20-1	.	TRBJ2-3	13	TGCAGTGCTAGTGGGGGTAATCCAGATACGCAGTATTTT	CSASGGNPDTQYF
.	TRBV9	many	TRBJ2-2	16	TGTGCCAGCAGCGGGACTTTTGCCGTTAACACCGGGGAGCTGTTTTTT	CASSGTFAVNTGELFF
TRBD1	TRBV20-1	few	TRBJ1-2	13	TGCAGTGCCAACACAGGGGTCCGGTATGGCTACACCTTC	CSANTGVRYGYTF